This TCR beta chain was captured by sequencing in a study of glioma-infiltrating T cells. General study results and limits: Non-neoplastic patients had below-expected tissue-blood divergence, while all gliomas exceeded expectation. CDR3 overlap between tissue and blood was very small.

This clonotype is medium-sized. The antigen is unknown. Using RNA template, CDR3s of TCR alpha and beta were amplified with iRepertoire arm-PCR. For one-step reverse transcription and amplification, roughly 100-400 ng of tissue mRNA or PBMC total RNA was used. TCRdb processed the multiplex PCR reads anew with MiXCR; each CDR3 protein has one entry. The sample shows about 10,000 distinct CDR3 sequences, approximately 60% of them seen only once. Germline assignment: CDR1 DFQATT and CDR2 SNEGSKA (reference sequence). This CDR3 is 16 amino acids long. V was clipped by 5 bases and J by 4 bases; unmatched bases: 12.

This clonotype was sampled from a human donor with low-grade glioma or glioblastoma, undergoing nonglioma brain surgery, or in good health (not recorded which). The chain joins TRBV20-1 to TRBJ1-5; TRBD1 aligns across 9 bases. Input material: glioma tissue, nonneoplastic brain tissue, or PBMCs (not recorded which). The CDR3 reads CSASTGGYLGNQPQHF. For the CDR3, the DNA is TGCAGTGCTTCTACAGGGGGCTATTTGGGGAATCAGCCCCAGCATTTT.